This T cell receptor (beta chain) comes out of a study of CD8 T cells in Susac syndrome (dated by TCRdb to the late 2010s). Context from the whole study: Whether CD8+ T cell activation and differentiation in Susac syndrome was antigen driven was tested using repertoire sequencing. Clonality of the CD8+ T cell repertoire was compared between roughly eleven healthy donors, roughly 14 Susac syndrome patients and 15 multiple sclerosis patients. Overall study outcomes, separate from this receptor: The study acknowledged that relatively few individuals were included in the TCR sequencing and HLA analysis.

Peripheral blood CD8+ and CD4+ T cells from healthy donors, Susac syndrome patients and multiple sclerosis patients were profiled using high-throughput TCR beta sequencing. The multiple sclerosis controls were treatment-naive patients who had stable or active relapsing-remitting disease and met the revised McDonald criteria. Bulk CD8+ and CD4+ T cells were purified by magnetic negative isolation, while CD8+ TEMRA cells were enriched using FACS. Blood was collected in EDTA tubes and processed within 24 hours, with PBMCs isolated through density gradient centrifugation. PBMCs intended for TCR sequencing were frozen in liquid nitrogen and were later thawed in a 37 degrees C water bath. Purity of sorted or isolated CD4+, CD8+ and CD8+ TEMRA cells was at least 90%. RNA was extracted using the RNeasy kit, and roughly 0.45 to 1 microgram was reverse transcribed with random hexamers. TCR beta CDR3 regions were amplified with the immunoSEQ multiplex PCR assay covering 54 Vbeta and 13 Jbeta segments. PCR amplification bias was corrected using a synthetic template baseline for primer optimization and computational correction. From the authors' description of their analysis: Reads were annotated to V, D and J genes according to IMGT and were analyzed with immunoSEQ Analyzer, with only productive sequences retained. Clonality was calculated as one minus the Shannon entropy normalized by log2 of the number of productive unique sequences. Public and private clones were assessed among the 100 most prevalent clones of each patient and control. Susac-specific clones were defined as absent from healthy and MS cohorts, over a thousand published viral clones and other ImmuneACCESS disease sequences. Using fastp at Q25 and MiXCR, TCRdb reprocessed the public reads and kept productive beta chains. For every CDR3 protein sequence, its rows merge into one entry that carries the most common genes and DNA. These V and J calls are TCRdb output, not the study's own analysis. The sample table records 400,000 or so distinct CDR3 sequences; 75% to 90% of these occur just once. Approximately 0.12% of the sample is held by the ten biggest clonotypes.

Concerning this clonotype: Its antigen is unknown. Per-nucleotide qualities are absent, and no much larger clonotype sits a single base away.

This TCR was sampled from a human donor with multiple sclerosis. The sequenced sample consisted of CD8+ T cells from PBMCs.

The DNA sequence reads TGTGCAATTAGCGGCTACACAGATACGCAGTATTTT. Protein translation: CAISGYTDTQYF. The sequence is built from TRBV6-6 and TRBJ2-3, with TRBD2 as a weak D call on 6 bases. The CDR3 has 12 amino acids, counting the end cysteine and phenylalanine. Only CDR3 DNA is held: 36 bases, read in frame from base 1. CDR1 MNHNY and CDR2 SVGAGI are derived from the germline V gene (reference sequence).